A single TCR beta chain is shown here with its context. What it recognizes is unknown. This sample is drawn from a study of CD8 T cells in Susac syndrome. Overall study findings and caveats: The study conceded that its TCR sequencing and HLA analysis involved relatively few individuals.

TEMRA cells were enriched by FACS, and CD4+ and CD8+ T cells were negatively isolated. V was clipped by 5 bases and J by 4 bases; unmatched bases: 2. The CDR3 runs 14 residues. The germline CDR1 and CDR2 sequences are SGHTA and FQGNSA. It was with random hexamers that roughly 0.45 to 1 ug RNA was reverse transcribed. The CDR3 of TCR beta was amplified by immunoSEQ multiplex PCR across 54 Vbeta and 13 Jbeta. In TCRdb, the immunoSEQ multiplex PCR reads were re-called with MiXCR into one record per CDR3 protein. There are about 150,000 distinct CDR3 sequences in the sample; roughly 96% occur only once, and roughly 0.16% lies in the top ten.

The chain links TRBV7-2 to TRBJ2-2, with TRBD1 identical over 9 bases. The source is a human donor with multiple sclerosis. The sample comprised CD8+ T cells from PBMCs. This CDR3 is CASSGTGSTGELFF. The CDR3, as DNA: TGTGCCAGCAGCGGGACAGGGTCCACCGGGGAGCTGTTTTTT. The variable domain in full, completed from reference TRBV7-2 and TRBJ2-2, reads GAGVSQSPSNKVTEKGKDVELRCDPISGHTALYWYRQSLGQGLEFLIYFQGNSAPDKSGLPSDRFSAERTGGSVSTLTIQRTQQEDSAVYLCASSGTGSTGELFFGEGSRLTVL.